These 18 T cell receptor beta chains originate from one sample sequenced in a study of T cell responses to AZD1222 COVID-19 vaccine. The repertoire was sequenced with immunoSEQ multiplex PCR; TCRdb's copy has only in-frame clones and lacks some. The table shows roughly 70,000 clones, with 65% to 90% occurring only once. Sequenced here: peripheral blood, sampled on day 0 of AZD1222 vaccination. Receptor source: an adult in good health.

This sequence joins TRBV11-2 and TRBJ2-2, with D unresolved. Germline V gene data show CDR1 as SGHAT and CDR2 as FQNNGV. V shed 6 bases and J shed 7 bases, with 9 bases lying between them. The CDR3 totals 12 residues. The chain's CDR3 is CASRKGGGELFF. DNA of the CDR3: TGTGCCAGCAGGAAGGGTGGCGGGGAGCTGTTTTTT.

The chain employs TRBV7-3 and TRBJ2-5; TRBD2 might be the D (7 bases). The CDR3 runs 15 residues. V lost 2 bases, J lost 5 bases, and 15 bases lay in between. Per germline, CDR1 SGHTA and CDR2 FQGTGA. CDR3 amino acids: CASSLDRGGGETQYF. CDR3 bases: TGTGCCAGCAGCTTAGACCGCGGGGGCGGGGAGACCCAGTACTTC.

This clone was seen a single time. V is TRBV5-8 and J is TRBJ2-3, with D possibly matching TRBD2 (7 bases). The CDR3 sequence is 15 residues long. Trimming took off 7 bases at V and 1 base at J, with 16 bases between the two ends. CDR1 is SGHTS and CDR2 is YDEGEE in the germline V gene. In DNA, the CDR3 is TGTGCCAGCCGACTAGGGGGGGCCCGCACAGATACGCAGTATTTT. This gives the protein CASRLGGARTDTQYF.

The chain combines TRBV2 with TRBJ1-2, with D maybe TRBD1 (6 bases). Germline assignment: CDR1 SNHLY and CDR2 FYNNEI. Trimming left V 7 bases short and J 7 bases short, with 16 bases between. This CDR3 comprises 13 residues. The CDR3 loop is CASNGGVDFGYTF. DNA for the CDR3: TGTGCCAGCAACGGGGGCGTGGATTTTGGCTACACCTTC. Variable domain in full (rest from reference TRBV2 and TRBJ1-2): EPEVTQTPSHQVTQMGQEVILRCVPISNHLYFYWYRQILGQKVEFLVSFYNNEISEKSEIFDDQFSVERPDGSNFTLKIRSTKLEDSAMYFCASNGGVDFGYTFGSGTRLTVV.

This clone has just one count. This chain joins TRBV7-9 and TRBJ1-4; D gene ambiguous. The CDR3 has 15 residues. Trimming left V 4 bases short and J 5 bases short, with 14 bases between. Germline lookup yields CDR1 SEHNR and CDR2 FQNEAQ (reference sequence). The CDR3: CASSSGTDPNEKLFF. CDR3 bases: TGTGCCAGCAGCTCTGGTACCGATCCCAATGAAAAACTGTTTTTT.

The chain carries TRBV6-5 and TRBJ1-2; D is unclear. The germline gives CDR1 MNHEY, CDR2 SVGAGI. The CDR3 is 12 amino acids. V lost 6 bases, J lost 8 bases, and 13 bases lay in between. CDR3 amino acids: CASSHHQGGYTF. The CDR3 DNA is TGTGCCAGCAGCCACCACCAAGGAGGCTACACCTTC.

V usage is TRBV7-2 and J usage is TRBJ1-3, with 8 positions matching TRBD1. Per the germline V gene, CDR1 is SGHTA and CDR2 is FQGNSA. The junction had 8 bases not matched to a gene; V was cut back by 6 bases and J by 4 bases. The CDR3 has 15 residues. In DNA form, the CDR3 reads TGTGCCAGCAGGCCGGACAGGGTGGGAGGAAACACCATATATTTT. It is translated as CASRPDRVGGNTIYF.

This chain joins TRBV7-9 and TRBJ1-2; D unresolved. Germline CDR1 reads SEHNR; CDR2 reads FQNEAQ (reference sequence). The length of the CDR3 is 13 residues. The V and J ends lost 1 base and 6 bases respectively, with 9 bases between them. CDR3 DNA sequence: TGTGCCAGCAGCTTAGTGGGGAGGGATGGCTACACCTTC. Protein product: CASSLVGRDGYTF.

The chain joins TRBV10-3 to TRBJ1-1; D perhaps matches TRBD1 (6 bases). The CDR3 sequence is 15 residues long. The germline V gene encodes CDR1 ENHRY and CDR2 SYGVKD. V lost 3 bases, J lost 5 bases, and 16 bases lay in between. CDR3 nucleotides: TGTGCCATCAGTGATGGCTACAGGGTGCGGACTGAAGCTTTCTTT. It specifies CAISDGYRVRTEAFF.

CDR3 nucleotide sequence: TGCGCCAGCAGCTTGGAAGGCAGTTACGAGCAGTACTTC. Its translation: CASSLEGSYEQYF. The V and J genes are TRBV5-1 and TRBJ2-7; D ambiguous. There are 13 residues in the CDR3. Germline CDR1 reads SGHRS; CDR2 reads YFSETQ. Trimming removed 0 bases from V and 4 bases from J, with 8 bases in between.

CDR3 loop: CASSYAYEQYF. The CDR3, as DNA: TGTGCCAGCAGTTACGCCTACGAGCAGTACTTC. The chain links TRBV6-2 or TRBV6-3 to TRBJ2-7, with D hard to call. Germline CDR1 MNHEY, CDR2 SVGEGT. This CDR3 spans 11 amino acids. The germline V and J ends were trimmed by 2 bases and 2 bases, with 1 base remaining between them.

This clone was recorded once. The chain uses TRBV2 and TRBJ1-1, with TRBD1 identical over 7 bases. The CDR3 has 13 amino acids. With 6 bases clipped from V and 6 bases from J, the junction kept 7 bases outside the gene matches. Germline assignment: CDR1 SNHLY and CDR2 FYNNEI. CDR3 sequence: CASRERGTAEAFF. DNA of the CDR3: TGTGCCAGCAGAGAACGCGGGACAGCTGAAGCTTTCTTT.

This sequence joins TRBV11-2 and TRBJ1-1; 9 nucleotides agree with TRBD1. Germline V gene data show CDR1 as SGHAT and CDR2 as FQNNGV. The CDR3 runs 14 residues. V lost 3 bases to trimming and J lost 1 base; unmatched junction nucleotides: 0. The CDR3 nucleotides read TGTGCCAGCAGCTTGGGACAGGGGAACACTGAAGCTTTCTTT. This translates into CASSLGQGNTEAFF.

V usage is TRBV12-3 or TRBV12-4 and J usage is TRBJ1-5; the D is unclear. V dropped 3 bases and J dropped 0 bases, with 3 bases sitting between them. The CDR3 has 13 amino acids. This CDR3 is CASSFSSNQPQHF. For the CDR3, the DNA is TGTGCCAGCAGTTTTAGTAGCAATCAGCCCCAGCATTTT.

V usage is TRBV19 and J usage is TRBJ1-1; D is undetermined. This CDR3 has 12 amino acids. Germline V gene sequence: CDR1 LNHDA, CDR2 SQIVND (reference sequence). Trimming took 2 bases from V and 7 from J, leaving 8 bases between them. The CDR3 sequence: CASSINWGEAFF. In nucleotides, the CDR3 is TGTGCCAGTAGTATAAATTGGGGTGAAGCTTTCTTT.

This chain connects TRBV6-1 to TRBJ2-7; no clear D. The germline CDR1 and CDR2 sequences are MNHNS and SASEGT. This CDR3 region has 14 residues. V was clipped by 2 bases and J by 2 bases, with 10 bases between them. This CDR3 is CASSELRQAYEQYF. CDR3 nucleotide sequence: TGTGCCAGCAGTGAACTTAGGCAGGCCTACGAGCAGTACTTC.

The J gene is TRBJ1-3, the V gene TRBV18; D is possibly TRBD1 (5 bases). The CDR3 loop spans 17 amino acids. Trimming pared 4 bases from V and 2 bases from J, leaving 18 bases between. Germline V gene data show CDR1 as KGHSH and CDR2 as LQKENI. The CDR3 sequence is CASSLLPDPGAGNTIYF. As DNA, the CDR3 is TGTGCCAGCTCACTTCTACCGGACCCGGGGGCTGGAAACACCATATATTTT. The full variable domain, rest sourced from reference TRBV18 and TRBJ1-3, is NAGVMQNPRHLVRRRGQEARLRCSPMKGHSHVYWYRQLPEEGLKFMVYLQKENIIDESGMPKERFSAEFPKEGPSILRIQQVVRGDSAAYFCASSLLPDPGAGNTIYFGEGSWLTVV.

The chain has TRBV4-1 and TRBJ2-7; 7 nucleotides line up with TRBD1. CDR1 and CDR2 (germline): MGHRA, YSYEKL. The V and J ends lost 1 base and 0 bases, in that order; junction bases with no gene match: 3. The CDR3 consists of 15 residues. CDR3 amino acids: CASSQVTGSSYEQYF. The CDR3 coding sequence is TGCGCCAGCAGCCAAGTGACAGGGAGCTCCTACGAGCAGTACTTC.